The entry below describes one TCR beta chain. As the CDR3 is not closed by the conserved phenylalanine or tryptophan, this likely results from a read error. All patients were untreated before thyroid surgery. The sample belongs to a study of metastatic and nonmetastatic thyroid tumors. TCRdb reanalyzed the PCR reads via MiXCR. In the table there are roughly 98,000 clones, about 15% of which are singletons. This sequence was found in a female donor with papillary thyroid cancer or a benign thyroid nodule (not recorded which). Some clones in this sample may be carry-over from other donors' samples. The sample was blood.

CDR3 protein: CAWSIPVRMDNSPLHS. CDR3 nucleotides: TGTGCCTGGAGTATCCCGGTGCGAATGGATAATTCACCCCTCCACTCT. The rearrangement links TRBV30 to TRBJ1-6, with unresolved D. The CDR3 is made up of 16 amino acids. Germline lookup yields CDR1 GTSNPN and CDR2 SVGIG (reference sequence). V lost 2 bases and J lost 5, with 16 bases in between.